This T cell receptor beta chain was observed in a study of blood T cells in healthy people across ages. Study-wide points: It was held that diversity estimates obtained from one million T cells represented underestimates.

This clonotype was picked up a small number of times. What it binds is unknown. The CDR3 is made up of 12 amino acids. Germline assignment: CDR1 SQVTM and CDR2 ANQGSEA. V was shortened by 4 bases and J by 7 bases, with 11 bases between the two germline ends. With a J-beta primer mix and a sample-barcoded 5' primer, a second PCR ran roughly 7 to 11 cycles. Each sample provided no less than 2.5 million CDR3-containing paired-end reads. TCRdb re-called the 5' RACE reads through MiXCR, storing one row per CDR3 protein. The table lists around 1.7 million distinct CDR3 sequences, roughly 30% of them singletons.

The specimen sequenced was blood. This chain connects TRBV29-1 to TRBJ1-5; the D is unclear. The clonotype originates from a woman aged 25 to 45 in good health. The CDR3 DNA is TGCAGCGTTGTGGGTGATGGACAGCCCCAGCATTTT. The encoded protein is CSVVGDGQPQHF.